This T cell receptor (beta chain) was recorded in a study of cytomegalovirus exposure and HLA in healthy donors. Study context: Earlier, 200 million or so T cells were analyzed, and some 120 million unique TCR beta sequences were found among them.

V gave up 1 base and J gave up 7 bases; unmatched junction bases: 9. Germline V gene sequence: CDR1 SGHDT, CDR2 YYEEEE. The CDR3 covers 15 residues. It was with 60 Vbeta and 13 Jbeta primers that the PCR ran. The data were produced by immunoSEQ multiplex PCR, yet TCRdb's version contains in-frame clones alone and is incomplete. The sample lists around 100,000 clones, around 78% occurring once. The chain combines TRBV5-6 with TRBJ1-1; 8 positions agree with TRBD1. This clonotype was obtained from a man between 40 and 49 years old in good health and CMV-seronegative. Sequencing was performed on PBMCs. The CDR3: CASSLLVDRGCEAFF. In nucleotides, the CDR3 is TGTGCCAGCAGCTTGTTAGTTGACAGGGGATGTGAAGCTTTCTTT.